A single count supports the clone carrying this TCR beta chain. As yet, its antigen is unknown. The data are from a study of cytomegalovirus exposure and HLA in healthy donors. Study-level background: Ancestry clustering placed roughly four fifths of a few hundred genotyped donors in the Caucasian-associated cluster.

The PCR contained 60 Vbeta and 13 Jbeta primers. Libraries were prepared by immunoSEQ multiplex PCR; TCRdb keeps only in-frame clonotypes and omits some of them. The table records 170,000 or so clones, 75% to 85% of them present only once. General study findings and limits: Rare sequences made up most TCRs, while some public TCRs were found in many donors. Most of the CMV-associated TCR beta chains (in a later analysis) appeared to be HLA-restricted.

V lost 2 bases to trimming and J lost 7 bases, with 19 bases between them. Germline CDR1 is MNHEY and CDR2 is SMNVEV (reference sequence). CDR3 size: 16 residues. The sample consisted of PBMCs. The chain combines TRBV27 with TRBJ2-3; the D gene is possibly TRBD2 (6 bases). This receptor was taken from a man aged 25-45 years in good health and CMV-seropositive. The CDR3 reads CASSLASSALGNTQYF. The CDR3 DNA reads as TGTGCCAGCAGTTTAGCTTCTAGCGCATTGGGAAATACGCAGTATTTT.